Ten or more counts support the clone carrying this T cell receptor (beta chain). Its antigen is unidentified. Tregs were sorted as CD4+CD25+CD127-/low cells. The study's findings and limits: Larger-cohort validation covered only one TCR beta V-J rearrangement. The TCR gene usage of tumor memory CD4+ T cells clustered together with blood and lymph node memory CD4+ cells and with lymph node naive CD4+ cells. Tumor Tregs overlapped most with tumor, then blood, naive CD4+ cells.

After constant-region reverse-primer amplification, full-length variable regions underwent semi-nested PCR with Nested Universal Primer A. In TCRdb, the 5' RACE reads were re-called with MiXCR into one record per CDR3 protein. The sample shows roughly 60,000 distinct CDR3 sequences, 26% of them seen only once. This TCR was recovered from a female donor with breast cancer. The sequenced sample consisted of tumor-infiltrating Tregs sorted from the breast tumor.

CDR3 protein: CASSQVTGGGQYF. The CDR3 nucleotides read TGCGCCAGCAGCCAAGTCACAGGGGGCGGGCAGTACTTC. The chain links TRBV4-3 to TRBJ2-7; TRBD1 matches at 9 bases. The germline CDR1 and CDR2 sequences are LGHNA and YSLEER. The CDR3 spans 13 residues. The J segment lost 9 bases and the V segment lost 1 base, leaving 4 bases of the junction unmatched.